This entry features one T cell receptor beta chain sequence. Its specific antigen is unknown. Within one base of it there is no much larger clone, and no base qualities were kept. CDR1 and CDR2 are drawn from the germline V gene: MDHEN, SYDVKM. Spanning cysteine to phenylalanine, the CDR3 consists of 13 amino acids. Of the read, only the CDR3 DNA is kept; its 39 bases are in frame from base 1. Trimming at the junction amounts to 2 bases on V and 5 bases on J, and the germline ends lie 6 bases apart. The data were obtained in a study of cytomegalovirus exposure and HLA in healthy donors (dated by TCRdb to the late 2010s). Concerning the study at large: According to an earlier analysis of 587 of the donors, roughly 180 million T cells yielded roughly 100 million unique TCR beta sequences and approximately 300 Gb of sequence data. An early release covering roughly 600 HLA-typed donors comprised approximately 300 gigabases of sequencing data and 85 million or so unique TCR sequences. Among the roughly 390 genotyped donors, under 90% belonged to the genetic ancestry cluster associated with self-reported Caucasian donors. The aim of the study was to test whether cataloging public T cell receptors could identify signatures of past pathogen exposure. Using immunosequencing, the study profiled T cell repertoires from fewer than 700 subjects and related those repertoires to cytomegalovirus serostatus. Besides the first cohort of 666 subjects, a separate validation cohort made up of 120 different subjects was used. To predict cytomegalovirus infection status, the study combined high-throughput TCR immunosequencing, statistical association of individual TCRs with disease status, and machine learning. A later analysis re-analyzed previously published TCR beta repertoires from 666 donors and added high-resolution HLA genotyping to study TCR occurrence patterns. Rather than drawing on any new phenotypic data, the later analysis identified candidate immune exposures from TCR beta sequences and the way those sequences occurred across donors. To decide whether each TCR beta V gene segment behaved as functional or pseudogenic, an earlier analysis of 587 of the donors relied on high-throughput TCR beta sequencing. Alongside the repertoire data, information on donor age, sex, ethnicity and CMV serostatus was compiled. Genome-wide SNP genotypes for about 55% of the 666 donors were used in a later genetic analysis, which treated that subset as a discovery cohort. Every repertoire in the discovery cohort had been generated on one and the same sequencing platform. Class I and class II HLA loci were covered by the typing at four-digit resolution. Typing coverage varied by locus: roughly 629-630 donors for A, B, C, DRB1 and DQB1; approximately 560 for DQA1; around 610 for DPA1; around 490 for DPB1. Roughly 5 DR-DQ haplotypes were handled as single units for association and clustering, since linkage in the cohort was strong. On average, roughly 240,000 unique TCR beta nucleotide sequences were sequenced per donor among about 400 genotyped donors of the cohort, with 15% to 20% of those sequences being non-productive. On the study overall, not on this receptor specifically: A later analysis found that HLA-associated TCR beta chains were more clonally expanded and had lower generation probabilities than equally common non-associated chains. Most CMV-associated TCR beta chains appeared to be HLA-restricted in a later analysis, and the HLA associations seemed to be driven largely by CMV exposure. Roughly uniform sequencing depth across donors was assumed in presence/absence analyses, although this assumption may not hold. An earlier analysis of several hundred of the donors showed that most TCR beta V segments appeared in productive rearrangements either about 87% or about 30% of the time, which broadly matched IMGT annotations. A later analysis associated around 16,000 TCR beta sequences with specific HLA alleles at a false discovery rate of 0.05. In vitro tests confirmed that a few of the cytomegalovirus-associated TCR beta chains recognize cytomegalovirus antigens. According to the authors, the approach could potentially be generalized to other disease states and immunological phenotypes. A further reported finding was that TCR beta sequences accurately predicted the HLA-A and HLA-B alleles for most subjects in the first cohort. In a later analysis, several top co-occurrence clusters were reported to appear linked to parvovirus B19, influenza, CMV and Epstein-Barr virus. Compared with the approximately 700-donor mean, donors in an Asian-associated ancestry cluster had fewer N-insertions in productive TCRs, according to a later genetic analysis. The cohort was sequenced for TCR beta chains only, and without alpha or paired-chain data the features that could be detected were limited. Correlated functional status among segregating V segments might reflect linkage disequilibrium, but an unknown experimental factor could not be ruled out. In the study, some 160 TCR beta chains were listed as associated with cytomegalovirus. Cytomegalovirus status was reported to be diagnosed by the classifier with high specificity and sensitivity in both the original and validation cohorts. Because HLA typing was missing for some donors at each locus, association tests included only the typed subset. Because the 87-base-pair reads could not distinguish some IMGT-functional V segments, including TRBV6-2 and TRBV6-3, those segments were excluded. Because counts were too low, roughly 16 rarely observed V segments, including chromosome 9 orphons, were excluded from the earlier analysis of some 590 of the donors. Immune exposure information for the cohort was limited to CMV serostatus. When HLA alleles, especially DR and DQ, strongly co-occurred, attributing TCR associations to individual alleles was difficult. According to a later analysis, TCR association rates differed among HLA loci, with DRB1 alleles showing the most associated TCRs and HLA-C alleles showing the fewest. While some public TCRs were present in many individuals, most TCR sequences turned up only very rarely across donors. In a later genetic analysis, a missense DCLRE1C variant was associated with V-gene and J-gene trimming of TCR beta chains, and the association was replicated in an independent cohort. A cluster of highly shared sequence variants was judged likely to be a technical artifact of the sequencing pipeline.

The cohort was made up of approximately 700 healthy bone marrow donors. At the time of sampling, every cohort member was nominally healthy, though immune exposures that went unrecorded were likely present. The donor tested CMV seronegative, placing the donor among the roughly 340 seronegative members of the cohort. Every donor gave a peripheral blood sample, and the peripheral blood mononuclear cells from that sample were used for TCR beta sequencing. Genomic DNA was extracted from the blood cell samples with the Qiagen DNeasy Blood Extraction Kit. Receptors were amplified or captured by the immunoSEQ multiplex PCR assay. For the multiplex PCR, a mixture combining 60 forward primers for TCR Vbeta segments and 13 reverse primers for TCR Jbeta segments was used. A multiplex PCR assay on genomic DNA amplified the CDR3 region of rearranged TCR beta genes. The Illumina HiSeq System was used to sequence the amplified TCR beta libraries as 87-base-pair reads. As for the authors' bioinformatics: In a later analysis, 70 million to 95 million unique TCR beta chains were counted across the 690 or so repertoires, and approximately 9.9 million of these chains were shared by at least two donors. A nearest-neighbor algorithm error-corrected the raw reads and collapsed the reads into unique sequences, merging closely related sequences to remove PCR and sequencing errors. Alignment of CDR3 sequences to IMGT reference sequences was used to assign V, D and J gene segments. For a sequence to be retained, at least a six-nucleotide match to both a V gene segment and a J gene segment was required. A rearrangement was called productive if the CDR3 had no stop codons and remained in frame with V and J, and every other rearrangement was called non-productive. CDR3 was defined by IMGT convention, running from the second conserved V-encoded cysteine to the conserved J-encoded phenylalanine. In an earlier analysis of approximately 500 of the donors, sequences lacking an unambiguous match to a single V gene segment were excluded. An earlier analysis of fewer than 750 of the donors classified V segments as functional when productive rearrangements were above 56.7% and as segregating when the standard deviation between donors was above 5%. A statistical classification framework was built for diagnosing cytomegalovirus status from the catalog of TCR beta chain sequences. A later analysis assigned V and J genes by comparing TCR nucleotide sequences with IMGT/GENE-DB human TR gene sequences. In a later analysis, CDR3 sequences and most-parsimonious VDJ recombination scenarios were assigned using the TCRdist pipeline. In a later analysis, every TCR beta chain was defined by the combination of its CDR3 amino acid sequence and its V-gene family, and reads without a unique V-gene family were dropped. A later analysis removed several hundred highly shared, low-generation-probability nucleotide sequences to deal with suspected cross-contamination and a sequencing artifact. In a later analysis, a clonal expansion index was calculated for each public chain from normalized within-repertoire ranks of inferred template counts. Generation probabilities in a later analysis came from a VDJ recombination model fitted to out-of-frame rearrangements, and those results were checked against IGoR. In a later analysis, TCR-TCR, TCR-HLA and TCR-CMV co-occurrence was scored with hypergeometric tests, and a repertoire-size bias correction was applied to TCR pairs. In a later analysis, false discovery rates were estimated by permuting HLA or CMV assignments 20 times. In a later analysis, co-occurring TCRs were grouped using DBSCAN, and TCRdist sequence similarity was added for clustering within HLA-allele-positive subsets. Repertoires with fewer than 30,000 or more than 120,000 public chains, plus five repertoires with anomalous nucleotide sharing, were excluded from co-occurrence clustering. Held by TCRdb, this immuneACCESS table contains in-frame sequences only and omits some clones. Under half of the omission traces to an unresolved V gene where checked; the cause of the rest is unknown. V, J and clone size are taken as reported in that table, and D and trimming were inferred from the DNA itself. This sample comprises some 130,000 clones, roughly 80% of them detected only once. The biggest ten clones account for 3% to 3.5% of the sample.

Source material: PBMCs. This receptor was taken from a male donor in good health and CMV-seronegative. The sequence is built from TRBV28 and TRBJ1-4; the D gene assignment is ambiguous. The CDR3 region: CASSLPGNEKLFF. The sequenced DNA is TGTGCCAGCAGTTTACCGGGGAATGAAAAACTGTTTTTT. Reference TRBV28 and TRBJ1-4 genes cover what lies past the CDR3, so the full variable domain is DVKVTQSSRYLVKRTGEKVFLECVQDMDHENMFWYRQDPGLGLRLIYFSYDVKMKEKGDIPEGYSVSREKKERFSLILESASTNQTSMYLCASSLPGNEKLFFGSGTQLSVL.